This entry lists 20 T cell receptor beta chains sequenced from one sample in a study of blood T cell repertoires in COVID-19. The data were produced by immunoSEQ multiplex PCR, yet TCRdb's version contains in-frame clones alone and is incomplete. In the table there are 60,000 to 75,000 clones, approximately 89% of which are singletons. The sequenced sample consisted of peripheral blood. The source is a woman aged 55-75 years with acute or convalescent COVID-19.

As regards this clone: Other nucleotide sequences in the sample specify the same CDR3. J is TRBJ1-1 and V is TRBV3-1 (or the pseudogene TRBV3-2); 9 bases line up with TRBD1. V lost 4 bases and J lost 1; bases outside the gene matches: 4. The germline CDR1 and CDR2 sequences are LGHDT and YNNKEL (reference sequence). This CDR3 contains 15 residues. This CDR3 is CASSRPGQGNTEAFF. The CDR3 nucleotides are TGTGCCAGCAGCCGCCCGGGACAGGGGAACACTGAAGCTTTCTTT.

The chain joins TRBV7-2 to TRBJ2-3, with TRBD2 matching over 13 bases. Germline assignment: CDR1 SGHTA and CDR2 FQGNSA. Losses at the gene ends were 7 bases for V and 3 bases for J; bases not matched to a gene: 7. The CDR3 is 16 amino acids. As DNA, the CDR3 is TGTGCCAGCAATTCGAGACTAGCGGGGGGAACAGATACGCAGTATTTT. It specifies CASNSRLAGGTDTQYF. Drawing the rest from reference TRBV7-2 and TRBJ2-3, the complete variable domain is GAGVSQSPSNKVTEKGKDVELRCDPISGHTALYWYRQSLGQGLEFLIYFQGNSAPDKSGLPSDRFSAERTGGSVSTLTIQRTQQEDSAVYLCASNSRLAGGTDTQYFGPGTRLTVL.

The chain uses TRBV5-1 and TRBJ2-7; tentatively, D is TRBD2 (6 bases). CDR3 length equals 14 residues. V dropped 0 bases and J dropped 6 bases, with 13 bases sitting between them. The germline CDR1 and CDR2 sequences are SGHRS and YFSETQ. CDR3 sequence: CASSLAQGGTEQYF. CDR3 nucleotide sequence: TGCGCCAGCAGCTTGGCCCAGGGAGGAACCGAGCAGTACTTC. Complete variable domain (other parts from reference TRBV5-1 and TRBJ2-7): KAGVTQTPRYLIKTRGQQVTLSCSPISGHRSVSWYQQTPGQGLQFLFEYFSETQRNKGNFPGRFSGRQFSNSRSEMNVSTLELGDSALYLCASSLAQGGTEQYFGPGTRLTVT.

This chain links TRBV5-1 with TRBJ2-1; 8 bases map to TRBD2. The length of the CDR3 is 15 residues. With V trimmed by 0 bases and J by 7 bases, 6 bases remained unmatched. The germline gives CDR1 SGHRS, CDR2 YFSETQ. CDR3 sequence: CASSLAGGPFNEQFF. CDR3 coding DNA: TGCGCCAGCAGCTTGGCGGGGGGGCCATTTAATGAGCAGTTCTTC.

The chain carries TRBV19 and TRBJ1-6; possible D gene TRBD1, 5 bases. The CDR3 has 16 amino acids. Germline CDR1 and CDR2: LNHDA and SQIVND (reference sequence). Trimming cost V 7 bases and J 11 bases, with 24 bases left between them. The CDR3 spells CASTPGGETVGTPLHF. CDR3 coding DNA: TGTGCCAGTACCCCGGGGGGGGAGACAGTCGGAACACCCCTCCACTTT.

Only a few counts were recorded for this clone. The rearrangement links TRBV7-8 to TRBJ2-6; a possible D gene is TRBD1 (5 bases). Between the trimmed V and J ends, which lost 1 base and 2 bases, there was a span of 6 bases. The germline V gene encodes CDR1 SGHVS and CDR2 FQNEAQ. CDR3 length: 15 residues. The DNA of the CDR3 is TGTGCCAGCAGCTTAGGGGGCGCTGGGGCCAACGTCCTGACTTTC. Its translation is CASSLGGAGANVLTF.

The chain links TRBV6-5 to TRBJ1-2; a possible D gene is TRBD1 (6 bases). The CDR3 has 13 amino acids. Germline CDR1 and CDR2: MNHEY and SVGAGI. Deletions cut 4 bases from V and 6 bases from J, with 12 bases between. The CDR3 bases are TGTGCCAGCAGTTCCCCGGACAGTGATGGCTACACCTTC. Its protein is CASSSPDSDGYTF.

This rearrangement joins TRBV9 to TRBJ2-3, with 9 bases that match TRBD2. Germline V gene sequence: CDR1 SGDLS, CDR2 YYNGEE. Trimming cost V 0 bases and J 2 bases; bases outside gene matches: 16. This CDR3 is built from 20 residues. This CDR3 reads CASSVDFSASGDPYTDTQYF. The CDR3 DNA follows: TGTGCCAGCAGCGTAGATTTTTCAGCTAGCGGGGACCCTTACACAGATACGCAGTATTTT.

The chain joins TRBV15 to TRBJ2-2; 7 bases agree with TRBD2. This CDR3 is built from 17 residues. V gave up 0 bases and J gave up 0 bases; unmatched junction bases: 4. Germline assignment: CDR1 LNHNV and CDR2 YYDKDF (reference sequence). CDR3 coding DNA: TGTGCCACCAGCAGAGATTCGGCGGGGGCGAACACCGGGGAGCTGTTTTTT. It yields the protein CATSRDSAGANTGELFF.

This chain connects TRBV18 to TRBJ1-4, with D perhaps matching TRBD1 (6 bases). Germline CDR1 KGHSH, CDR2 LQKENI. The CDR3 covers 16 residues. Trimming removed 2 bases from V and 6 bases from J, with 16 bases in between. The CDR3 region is CASSPRTTGLYEKLFF. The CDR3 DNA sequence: TGTGCCAGCTCACCAAGGACGACAGGCCTCTATGAAAAACTGTTTTTT.

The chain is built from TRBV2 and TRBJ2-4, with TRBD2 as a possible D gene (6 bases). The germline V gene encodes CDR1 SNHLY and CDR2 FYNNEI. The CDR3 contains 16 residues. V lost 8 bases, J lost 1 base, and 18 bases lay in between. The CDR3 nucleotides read TGTGCCAGCGGCGGGGCCCAAGGAGTCGCCAAAAACATTCAGTACTTC. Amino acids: CASGGAQGVAKNIQYF.

The CDR3 region has the DNA TGTGCCAGTAGTACCAGGGGGCCTGGGGAGCAGTACTTC. Its protein is CASSTRGPGEQYF. J is TRBJ2-7 and V is TRBV19; 8 nucleotides line up with TRBD1. V gave up 4 bases and J gave up 7 bases; unmatched junction bases: 6. Looked up from germline, CDR1 is LNHDA and CDR2 is SQIVND (reference sequence). The CDR3 sequence is 13 residues long.

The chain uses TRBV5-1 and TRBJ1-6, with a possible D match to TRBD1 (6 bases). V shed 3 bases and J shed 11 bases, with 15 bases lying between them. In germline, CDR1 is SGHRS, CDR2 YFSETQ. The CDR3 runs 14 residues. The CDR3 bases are TGCGCCAGCAGCTCGGGACACAGGGAGACACCCCTCCACTTT. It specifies CASSSGHRETPLHF.

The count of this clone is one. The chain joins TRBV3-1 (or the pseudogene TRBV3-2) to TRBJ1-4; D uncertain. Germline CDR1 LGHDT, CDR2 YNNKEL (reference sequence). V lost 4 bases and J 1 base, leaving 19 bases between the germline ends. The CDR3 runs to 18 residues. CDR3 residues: CASSPETGTYLTNEKLFF. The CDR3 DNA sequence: TGTGCCAGCAGCCCAGAAACGGGAACCTACCTAACTAATGAAAAACTGTTTTTT.

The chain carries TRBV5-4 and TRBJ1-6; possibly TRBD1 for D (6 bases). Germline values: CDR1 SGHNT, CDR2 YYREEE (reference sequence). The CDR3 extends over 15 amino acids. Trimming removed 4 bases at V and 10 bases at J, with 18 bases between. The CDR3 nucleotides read TGTGCCAGCAGCCGTCGCGGGGGGCAGGGGTCACCCCTCCACTTT. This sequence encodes CASSRRGGQGSPLHF.

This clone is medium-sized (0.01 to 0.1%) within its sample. The CDR3 loop is CSVTRGTDDTEAFF. The CDR3 DNA reads TGCAGCGTCACCCGGGGGACAGATGACACTGAAGCTTTCTTT. The rearrangement links TRBV29-1 to TRBJ1-1, with 7 positions matching TRBD1. The CDR3 has 14 residues. Per the germline V gene, CDR1 is SQVTM and CDR2 is ANQGSEA. The trim removed 6 bases at V and 3 bases at J, leaving 10 bases unmatched.

As DNA, the CDR3 is TGTGCCAGCAGTTTAGGAGGAACCGGGGAGCTGTTTTTT. Its protein product is CASSLGGTGELFF. The V call is TRBV12-3 or TRBV12-4, the J call TRBJ2-2; D is unclear. V lost 1 base to trimming and J lost 5 bases, with 5 bases between them. The CDR3 covers 13 residues.

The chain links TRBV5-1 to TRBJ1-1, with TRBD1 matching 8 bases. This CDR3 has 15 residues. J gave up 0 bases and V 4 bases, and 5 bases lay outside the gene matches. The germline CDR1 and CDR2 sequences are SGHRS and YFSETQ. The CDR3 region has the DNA TGCGCCAGCAGCCCAAGACAGGGGATGAACACTGAAGCTTTCTTT. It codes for CASSPRQGMNTEAFF.

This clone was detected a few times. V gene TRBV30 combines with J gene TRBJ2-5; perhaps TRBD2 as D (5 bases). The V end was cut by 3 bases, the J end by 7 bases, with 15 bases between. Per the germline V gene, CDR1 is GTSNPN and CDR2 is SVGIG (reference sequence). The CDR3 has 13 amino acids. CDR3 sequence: CAWRLLVDGTQYF. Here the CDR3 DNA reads TGTGCCTGGAGGCTACTAGTGGATGGGACCCAGTACTTC.

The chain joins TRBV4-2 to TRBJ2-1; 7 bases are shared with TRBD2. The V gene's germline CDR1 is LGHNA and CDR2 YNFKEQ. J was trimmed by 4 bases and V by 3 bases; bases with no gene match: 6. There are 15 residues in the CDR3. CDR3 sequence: CASSQGGDRYNEQFF. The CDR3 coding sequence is TGTGCCAGCAGCCAGGGAGGGGACCGATACAATGAGCAGTTCTTC.